The clone carrying this TCR beta chain was observed a handful of times. Its antigen is still unknown. Via MiXCR, TCRdb re-called the 5' RACE reads, giving one row per CDR3 protein. The sample yields around 340,000 distinct CDR3 sequences, roughly an eighth seen once. The data are from a study of T cells after yellow fever vaccination. About the study: SMART-Seq v4 Ultra Low Input prepared libraries from low-cell fractions. Points from the study as a whole: Of the clonotypes, a small share occurred in both CD4 and CD8 compartments. Most primary-vaccination clones reappeared after the booster (less than 98% CD4, roughly 90% CD8). One caveat is that FACS-sorted repertoires could contain abundant clonotypes contaminating from the bulk population.

The CDR3 is 15 amino acids. Germline V lookup: CDR1 LGHNA, CDR2 YNFKEQ. V lost 0 bases and J 1 base, leaving 7 bases between the germline ends. The material sequenced was CD4+ T cells sorted from PBMCs, taken 15 days after the yellow fever booster vaccination. The receptor comes from a man between 18 and 29 years old who received the YFV17D yellow fever vaccine. This chain uses TRBV4-2 with TRBJ2-1, with TRBD1 as a possible D gene (5 bases). CDR3 in amino acids: CASSQEQVSYNEQFF. CDR3 bases: TGTGCCAGCAGCCAAGAACAGGTATCCTACAATGAGCAGTTCTTC.